This T cell receptor beta chain was recovered during a study of T cells in Graves' hyperthyroidism and ophthalmopathy. Germline CDR1 reads SGHNT; CDR2 reads YENEEA. CDR3 length: 15 residues. Trimming removed 5 bases from V and 2 bases from J; junction bases left unmatched: 4. Amplification targeted TCR beta CDR3 regions from RNA transcripts. Using the HTBI primer set, a first-round RT-PCR was run on the TCR CDR3. TCRdb independently ran MiXCR on the multiplex PCR reads; one entry per CDR3 protein. This sample yields about 380,000 distinct CDR3 sequences, of which around 18% are seen a single time; over 35% belongs to the top ten. Ophthalmopathy patients showed a Clinical Activity Score of at least 3, NOSPECS grade of at least 4 and duration under 3 months.

This chain joins TRBV11-3 and TRBJ2-1, with 9 bases identical to TRBD1. Sequenced sample: blood. This receptor was taken from a young man with Graves' ophthalmopathy. The CDR3 DNA is TGTGCCAGCAGCCCCCGGGACAGGGCCTACAATGAGCAGTTCTTC. This translates into CASSPRDRAYNEQFF.